The 29 T cell receptor beta chains reported below all come from one sample, sequenced in a study of T cell repertoires in cytomegalovirus infection. These receptors have no known antigen. Using its own MiXCR run on the reads, TCRdb lists one record per CDR3 protein. This table holds some 350,000 distinct CDR3 sequences, about 27% found once. The sequencing here drew on cultured PBMCs, taken from culture after CMV antigen stimulation. The origin of the receptors is a human donor in good health (CMV status not recorded). Some clones in this sample may be carry-over from other donors' samples.

This chain joins TRBV12-3 or TRBV12-4 and TRBJ1-5, with a possible D match to TRBD1 (6 bases). The CDR3 is 13 residues long. V shed 7 bases and J shed 5 bases, with 12 bases lying between them. In nucleotides, the CDR3 is TGTGCCAGCACTCCTGGGGGGCATCAGCCCCAGCATTTT. This encodes CASTPGGHQPQHF.

J is TRBJ1-5 and V is TRBV18; 10 nucleotides line up with TRBD1. V trimming: 2 bases; J trimming: 0 bases; junction bases outside the gene matches: 4. This CDR3 has 17 amino acids. CDR1 KGHSH and CDR2 LQKENI come from the germline V gene. The CDR3 is CASSPSGQGVSNQPQHF. The DNA for the CDR3 is TGTGCCAGCTCACCATCCGGACAGGGGGTTAGCAATCAGCCCCAGCATTTT.

V usage is TRBV9 and J usage is TRBJ1-5, with unresolved D. This CDR3 region has 16 residues. Germline assignment: CDR1 SGDLS and CDR2 YYNGEE. V was clipped by 0 bases and J by 2 bases, with 12 bases between them. The CDR3 DNA follows: TGTGCCAGCAGCGTAGACGAGGAATACGGCAATCAGCCCCAGCATTTT. Translation gives CASSVDEEYGNQPQHF.

This clonotype occurred many times. J is TRBJ2-3 and V is TRBV7-2, with D uncertain. Trimming stripped 3 bases from V and 1 base from J, with 11 bases between. The CDR3 has 15 residues. Per the germline V gene, CDR1 is SGHTA and CDR2 is FQGNSA. DNA for the CDR3: TGTGCCAGCAGCTTCATAGCTGCGGGCACAGATACGCAGTATTTT. Protein: CASSFIAAGTDTQYF.

This clonotype has a count of ten or more. The chain recombines TRBV12-3 or TRBV12-4 with TRBJ2-5; D gene unclear. This CDR3 is built from 13 residues. Trimming pared 3 bases from V and 5 bases from J, leaving 10 bases between. CDR3 sequence: CASSFGQPETQYF. The CDR3, as DNA: TGTGCCAGCAGTTTTGGGCAGCCGGAGACCCAGTACTTC.

The rearrangement links TRBV29-1 to TRBJ2-5; D is unresolved. Germline CDR1 and CDR2: SQVTM and ANQGSEA. V lost 4 bases and J lost 2, with 5 bases in between. This CDR3 contains 11 residues. CDR3 DNA: TGCAGCGTTGGGCCTCAAGAGACCCAGTACTTC. Protein product: CSVGPQETQYF.

In this sample, this clonotype turned up a few times. The CDR3 DNA sequence: TGTGCCAGCAGCTTAGAGGGGGCGGGGGAATACGAGCAGTACTTC. Amino acids: CASSLEGAGEYEQYF. The chain recombines TRBV7-2 with TRBJ2-7; the D call may be TRBD1 or TRBD2 (7 bases each). The V and J ends lost 1 base and 4 bases respectively, with 14 bases between them. The CDR3 consists of 15 residues. Germline CDR1 reads SGHTA; CDR2 reads FQGNSA.

V is TRBV7-2 and J is TRBJ2-5, with 11 bases aligning to TRBD2. With V trimmed by 1 base and J by 2 bases, 3 bases remained unmatched. CDR3 length equals 16 residues. In germline, CDR1 is SGHTA, CDR2 FQGNSA. The CDR3 protein is CASSLGTSGWQETQYF. DNA of the CDR3: TGTGCCAGCAGCTTAGGGACTAGCGGGTGGCAAGAGACCCAGTACTTC.

This clonotype was seen only a few times. The chain uses TRBV7-9 and TRBJ2-3, with D unclear. CDR3 length: 17 residues. V was pared by 2 bases and J by 2 bases, with 17 bases between. Germline V lookup: CDR1 SEHNR, CDR2 FQNEAQ (reference sequence). The CDR3 DNA follows: TGTGCCAGCAGCTTACGGGTGACTCATATGATCACAGATACGCAGTATTTT. Translation: CASSLRVTHMITDTQYF.

The chain links TRBV27 to TRBJ2-3, with 12 positions matching TRBD2. After removal of 5 bases from V and 5 bases from J, the junction contained 17 bases not matched to a gene. The CDR3 is made up of 19 amino acids. Germline V lookup: CDR1 MNHEY, CDR2 SMNVEV (reference sequence). Here the CDR3 reads CASSRNPLRLAGEEDTQYF. CDR3 DNA: TGTGCCAGCAGTCGAAACCCCTTACGACTAGCGGGAGAGGAAGATACGCAGTATTTT.

The gene calls are TRBV6-1 and TRBJ2-7; D remains ambiguous. Trimming removed 2 bases at V and 6 bases at J, with 11 bases between. Germline CDR1 MNHNS, CDR2 SASEGT. The CDR3 runs to 13 residues. Here the CDR3 reads CASSEFEVPEQYF. The CDR3 DNA follows: TGTGCCAGCAGTGAATTTGAGGTACCCGAGCAGTACTTC.

This chain connects TRBV4-2 to TRBJ1-2, with D perhaps matching TRBD1 (6 bases). Trimming removed 1 base from V and 8 bases from J, with 11 bases in between. Per the germline V gene, CDR1 is LGHNA and CDR2 is YNFKEQ. The CDR3 has 13 residues. The CDR3 spells CASSQGGGAGYTF. In nucleotides, the CDR3 is TGTGCCAGCAGCCAAGGCGGGGGGGCGGGCTACACCTTC.

The sample holds a few counts of this clonotype. The CDR3 DNA follows: TGTGCCAGCTCCGCCTCCGGGACTAGCGGGAGCACAGATACGCAGTATTTT. This sequence encodes CASSASGTSGSTDTQYF. J is TRBJ2-3 and V is TRBV18; 12 bases fit TRBD2. Losses at the gene ends were 6 bases for V and 0 bases for J; bases not matched to a gene: 7. CDR3 length: 17 amino acids. Germline assignment: CDR1 KGHSH and CDR2 LQKENI.

This clonotype has more than one count but fewer than ten. The chain combines TRBV7-6 with TRBJ2-3; D is unresolved. The CDR3 loop spans 15 amino acids. V lost 6 bases and J 2 bases, leaving 15 bases between the germline ends. Germline loops: CDR1 SGHVS, CDR2 FNYEAQ. CDR3 sequence (DNA): TGTGCCAGCAGAGCCGCGCGGACGGACACAGATACGCAGTATTTT. Translated: CASRAARTDTDTQYF.

The V and J genes are TRBV4-1 and TRBJ2-5, with TRBD2 as a possible D gene (6 bases). Trimming stripped 0 bases from V and 4 bases from J, with 12 bases between. The CDR3 extends over 15 amino acids. Germline V gene sequence: CDR1 MGHRA, CDR2 YSYEKL. DNA of the CDR3: TGCGCCAGCAGCCAAGATCTCGGGGGAGGAGAGACCCAGTACTTC. Translation: CASSQDLGGGETQYF.

The chain combines TRBV5-1 with TRBJ2-3; 14 bases match TRBD2. Losses at the gene ends were 1 base for V and 2 bases for J; bases not matched to a gene: 6. Germline lookup yields CDR1 SGHRS and CDR2 YFSETQ. The CDR3 runs 18 residues. CDR3 DNA sequence: TGCGCCAGCAGCTTGAGAGGGACTAGCGGGAGTCCCACAGATACGCAGTATTTT. Its protein is CASSLRGTSGSPTDTQYF.

The chain employs TRBV6-4 and TRBJ2-1; possible D gene TRBD1, 5 bases. The CDR3 has 13 amino acids. The V gene's germline CDR1 is MRHNA and CDR2 SNTAGT. Trimming stripped 0 bases from V and 15 bases from J, with 15 bases between. CDR3 bases: TGTGCCAGCAGTGACTCCAGCCAGGGCGGACGGTTCTTC. Residues: CASSDSSQGGRFF.

The J gene is TRBJ1-5, the V gene TRBV5-1, with D hard to call. Between the trimmed V and J ends, which lost 4 bases and 15 bases, there was a span of 23 bases. The germline CDR1 and CDR2 sequences are SGHRS and YFSETQ. The CDR3 is made up of 14 amino acids. CDR3 amino acids: CASSLSPGSPVPHF. The CDR3 bases are TGCGCCAGCAGCCTGTCCCCTGGGTCGCCCGTCCCGCATTTT.

The chain employs TRBV6-5 and TRBJ1-2, with unresolved D. The V end was cut by 0 bases, the J end by 9 bases, with 17 bases between. The germline CDR1 and CDR2 sequences are MNHEY and SVGAGI. The CDR3 consists of 15 residues. CDR3 sequence reads: CASSYSTLDPRSYTF. The CDR3 nucleotides read TGTGCCAGCAGTTACTCAACCCTGGACCCCCGGAGCTACACCTTC.

The chain couples TRBV20-1 to TRBJ1-1; TRBD1 might be the D (5 bases). The CDR3 runs 11 residues. In germline, CDR1 is DFQATT, CDR2 SNEGSKA (reference sequence). Trimming removed 3 bases at V and 6 bases at J, with 8 bases between. CDR3 amino acids: CSARGGPEAFF. CDR3 sequence (DNA): TGCAGTGCTAGGGGGGGACCTGAAGCTTTCTTT.

V usage is TRBV6-6 and J usage is TRBJ2-7; 8 nucleotides line up with TRBD1. CDR3 length: 15 residues. J was trimmed by 3 bases and V by 0 bases; bases with no gene match: 4. Germline CDR1 MNHNY, CDR2 SVGAGI (reference sequence). The CDR3 reads CASSYSGQVLYEQYF. CDR3 sequence (DNA): TGTGCCAGCAGTTACTCGGGACAGGTTCTCTACGAGCAGTACTTC.

This clonotype showed up just a few times. The chain employs TRBV10-3 and TRBJ2-3; D tentatively fits TRBD1 or TRBD2 (5 bases each). Germline V CDR1 and CDR2: ENHRY, SYGVKD. This CDR3 is 15 amino acids long. Trimming pared 1 base from V and 4 bases from J, leaving 12 bases between. DNA of the CDR3: TGTGCCATCAGTGAGTTCGAGGGGCCTTCAGATACGCAGTATTTT. Amino acids: CAISEFEGPSDTQYF.

This clonotype was seen many times. CDR3 protein: CASKPEGTASYEQYF. In DNA, the CDR3 is TGTGCCAGCAAGCCGGAAGGGACAGCCTCTTACGAGCAGTACTTC. The chain recombines TRBV7-2 with TRBJ2-7; 7 bases map to TRBD1. Germline V gene data show CDR1 as SGHTA and CDR2 as FQGNSA. The CDR3 runs 15 residues. The J segment lost 4 bases and the V segment lost 7 bases, leaving 13 bases of the junction unmatched.

J is TRBJ2-5 and V is TRBV7-3; TRBD2 aligns across 10 bases. The CDR3 extends over 15 amino acids. CDR1 is SGHTA, CDR2 FQGTGA, per germline. After removal of 0 bases from V and 4 bases from J, the junction contained 2 bases not matched to a gene. The CDR3 DNA follows: TGTGCCAGCAGCTTAACGGGACTAGCGCCAGAGACCCAGTACTTC. Translation gives CASSLTGLAPETQYF.

Only a few counts were recorded for this clonotype. The genes are TRBV12-3 or TRBV12-4 and TRBJ2-2; tentative D call: TRBD2 (5 bases). This CDR3 has 14 amino acids. V gave up 10 bases and J gave up 4 bases, with 16 bases separating them. CDR3 nucleotides: TGTGCCACCAGCCTCCTGGACTCCACCGGGGAGCTGTTTTTT. Translated, it gives CATSLLDSTGELFF.

This clonotype was detected a few times. The V gene is TRBV29-1, the J gene TRBJ1-2; 7 bases align to TRBD1. The CDR3 is 13 amino acids. Germline CDR1 SQVTM, CDR2 ANQGSEA. Trimming took 5 bases from V and 7 from J; bases not matched to a gene: 10. CDR3 in amino acids: CSVLAGGGPGYTF. CDR3 coding DNA: TGCAGCGTTCTGGCAGGGGGTGGACCTGGCTACACCTTC.

The chain combines TRBV12-3 or TRBV12-4 with TRBJ2-2; D not resolved. The length of the CDR3 is 15 residues. The ends were cut back, 2 bases at V and 0 bases at J, with 7 bases in the middle. The CDR3 DNA sequence: TGTGCCAGCAGTTTAAGGACCCCGAACACCGGGGAGCTGTTTTTT. It encodes CASSLRTPNTGELFF.

This clonotype turned up a few times. The V gene is TRBV19, the J gene TRBJ1-4; D uncertain. Trimming took off 3 bases at V and 6 bases at J, with 17 bases between the two ends. The CDR3 sequence is 16 residues long. The germline CDR1 and CDR2 sequences are LNHDA and SQIVND (reference sequence). The CDR3 coding sequence is TGTGCCAGTAGTATGGAGGCGAGGGTAGTAGATGAAAAACTGTTTTTT. Translation gives CASSMEARVVDEKLFF.

The rearrangement joins TRBV12-3 or TRBV12-4 to TRBJ1-3; unclear D gene. This CDR3 has 14 amino acids. The V end lost 3 bases, the J end lost 2 bases, and 8 bases lay between the germline ends. CDR3 sequence (DNA): TGTGCCAGCAGTTTTATTGGCCCTGGAAACACCATATATTTT. Its protein product is CASSFIGPGNTIYF.